This TCR beta chain was observed in a study of CD4 and CD8 cells across lung adenocarcinoma regions. Germline V gene lookup returns CDR1 MNHEY and CDR2 SMNVEV (reference sequence). V was shortened by 6 bases and J by 12 bases, with 25 bases between the two germline ends. This CDR3 comprises 15 residues. TCRdb reprocessed the PCR reads with MiXCR, giving one entry per CDR3 protein. The table records about 23,000 distinct CDR3 sequences, around 52% of them present only once. Samples came from patients with localized non-small cell lung adenocarcinoma. The source material was CD4+ T cells from the center of a lung tumor. V usage is TRBV27 and J usage is TRBJ2-3; the D gene is possibly TRBD2 (5 bases). The TCR comes from a male donor with lung adenocarcinoma. The CD4 and CD8 labels of this study may be unreliable. CDR3 loop: CASRTGFQYKDIQYF. CDR3 nucleotides: TGTGCCAGCAGGACGGGATTTCAATACAAAGACATTCAGTATTTT.